Below are 9 T cell receptor beta chains sequenced from a single sample in a study of cytomegalovirus exposure and HLA in healthy donors. Primers for the PCR totalled 60 Vbeta and 13 Jbeta. Using immunoSEQ multiplex PCR, the repertoire was profiled, and TCRdb retains in-frame clones only, with some absent. The sample has about 140,000 clones; approximately 80% are singletons. Sequencing was performed on PBMCs. The receptors were gathered from a male donor in good health and CMV-seronegative.

This chain uses TRBV18 with TRBJ2-1; 12 bases match TRBD2. The junction had 6 bases not matched to a gene; V was cut back by 6 bases and J by 3 bases. The CDR3 runs to 16 residues. The germline V gene has CDR1 KGHSH and CDR2 LQKENI. The CDR3 is CASSQLTSGSYNEQFF. Here the CDR3 DNA reads TGTGCCAGCTCCCAATTGACTAGCGGGAGCTACAATGAGCAGTTCTTC.

This clone is a singleton in its sample. The chain has TRBV21-1 and TRBJ1-5. TRBV21-1 is classified as a pseudogene. The CDR3 runs 13 residues. CDR3 sequence (DNA): TGTGCCAGCAGCTTCGGGGAAAATCAGCCCCAGCATTTT. This codes for CASSFGENQPQHF.

J is TRBJ2-5 and V is TRBV5-4, with 8 nucleotides matching TRBD2. V was clipped by 6 bases and J by 4 bases; unmatched bases: 17. This CDR3 has 17 residues. Germline lookup yields CDR1 SGHNT and CDR2 YYREEE (reference sequence). CDR3 in DNA: TGTGCCAGCACATTGGGGGAGAGGAGCGGGGGAGGAGAGACCCAGTACTTC. Its protein is CASTLGERSGGGETQYF.

The V and J genes are TRBV6-1 and TRBJ1-1; tentatively, D is TRBD1 (5 bases). The CDR3 loop spans 14 amino acids. The V gene lost 11 bases and the J gene lost 1 base, with 17 bases spanning the gap. Germline CDR1 MNHNS, CDR2 SASEGT. This CDR3 reads CAEWAGTGNTEAFF. Here the CDR3 DNA reads TGTGCCGAGTGGGCGGGGACGGGGAACACTGAAGCTTTCTTT.

This clone occurred once. The chain has TRBV18 and TRBJ2-2, with D possibly TRBD2 on 6 matching bases. The V gene's germline CDR1 is KGHSH and CDR2 LQKENI. This CDR3 is built from 16 residues. The V end lost 0 bases, the J end lost 0 bases, and 8 bases lay between the germline ends. CDR3 in amino acids: CASSPPGGANTGELFF. The DNA of the CDR3 is TGTGCCAGCTCACCACCAGGCGGGGCGAACACCGGGGAGCTGTTTTTT. The complete variable domain, with remaining parts taken from reference TRBV18 and TRBJ2-2, reads NAGVMQNPRHLVRRRGQEARLRCSPMKGHSHVYWYRQLPEEGLKFMVYLQKENIIDESGMPKERFSAEFPKEGPSILRIQQVVRGDSAAYFCASSPPGGANTGELFFGEGSRLTVL.

Here the CDR3 reads CASSSSRRGAQETQYF. The DNA for the CDR3 is TGTGCCAGCAGCTCCTCGAGGCGGGGGGCCCAAGAGACCCAGTACTTC. V and J are TRBV7-9 and TRBJ2-5; TRBD2 agrees at 8 bases. The CDR3 length is 16 residues. The germline V gene encodes CDR1 SEHNR and CDR2 FQNEAQ (reference sequence). V gave up 4 bases and J gave up 1 base; unmatched junction bases: 8.

The rearrangement joins TRBV6-5 to TRBJ2-5; D is perhaps TRBD1 (5 bases). The DNA matches TRBJ2-7 better at its end, which makes the J call doubtful. Germline CDR1 reads MNHEY; CDR2 reads SVGAGI. This CDR3 comprises 13 residues. The CDR3 protein is CASKTQGTYEQYF. CDR3 DNA sequence: TGTGCCAGCAAGACCCAGGGTACCTACGAGCAGTACTTC.

Only one count was recorded for this clone. This chain joins TRBV9 and TRBJ2-1; 12 bases are shared with TRBD2. Losses at the gene ends were 0 bases for V and 10 bases for J; bases not matched to a gene: 5. CDR1 is SGDLS, CDR2 YYNGEE, per germline. This CDR3 comprises 15 residues. This CDR3 reads CASSVEGTSGSEQFF. The CDR3 nucleotides are TGTGCCAGCAGCGTAGAAGGGACTAGCGGGTCGGAGCAGTTCTTC.

The chain links TRBV5-1 to TRBJ2-2; 7 bases line up with TRBD2. V shed 0 bases and J 0 bases; nucleotides not matched to a gene: 5. CDR1 is SGHRS, CDR2 YFSETQ, per germline. The CDR3 is made up of 17 amino acids. CDR3 nucleotide sequence: TGCGCCAGCAGCTTGGAGGCTAGCGGCGCGAACACCGGGGAGCTGTTTTTT. Its translation is CASSLEASGANTGELFF.